The sequence of this T cell receptor (beta chain) was determined in a study of T cells in Graves' hyperthyroidism and ophthalmopathy. General study findings and limits: Patients with ophthalmopathy were separated from those with stable hyperthyroidism by a 13 V-J model.

Amplification of TCR beta CDR3 regions used RNA as the template. The HTBI primer set served for first-round RT-PCR of the TCR CDR3. MiXCR, applied by TCRdb to the multiplex PCR reads, yields one record per CDR3 protein. The sample includes about 690,000 distinct CDR3 sequences, 17% of them seen just once. Across 18 months, stable Graves' hyperthyroidism was marked by no progression to ophthalmopathy. Turning to this clonotype: Its target is not known.

Germline V gives CDR1 MNHEY, CDR2 SVGAGI. The CDR3 extends over 14 amino acids. The trim removed 0 bases at V and 3 bases at J, leaving 0 bases unmatched. The sequence derives from a man aged 45-60 years with Graves' hyperthyroidism. Sequencing used blood. The chain uses TRBV6-5 and TRBJ1-1; TRBD1 aligns across 8 bases. The CDR3, as DNA: TGTGCCAGCAGTTACTCGACAGGGGACACTGAAGCTTTCTTT. It is translated as CASSYSTGDTEAFF.